This TCR beta chain originates from a study of T cell responses to AZD1222 COVID-19 vaccine. Regarding the study as a whole: Clonal diversity may have been underestimated in mostly white British donors.

The CDR3 is made up of 11 amino acids. Germline CDR1 is MNHEY and CDR2 is SVGAGI. V was cut by 4 bases and J by 8 bases, with 8 bases left in between. Note on this clone: The antigen is not known.

Some clones are missing from TCRdb's copy, which holds only in-frame ones; the method was immunoSEQ multiplex PCR. In the table there are 110,000 to 150,000 clones, roughly 92% of which are singletons. This clonotype was obtained from an adult in good health. The gene calls are TRBV6-5 and TRBJ1-2; a weak D match, TRBD1 (5 bases). Sequenced here: peripheral blood, sampled on day 0 of AZD1222 vaccination. The CDR3 bases are TGTGCCAGCAGTTCGGGGGGGGGCTACACCTTC. It is translated as CASSSGGGYTF.